The 15 T cell receptor beta chains in this list originate from one sample, sequenced in a study of shared clonotypes between healthy human individuals. The data were produced by immunoSEQ multiplex PCR, yet TCRdb's version contains in-frame clones alone and is incomplete. The repertoire holds over 2 million clones, with around 92% as singletons. Sequencing was done on a sample of naive CD4+ T cells from PBMCs. Subset indicated: CD45RA+ positively selected. The receptors stem from a man aged 18-30 years in good health. Some clones in this sample may be carry-over from other donors' samples.

The chain has TRBV27 and TRBJ2-7; 10 nucleotides line up with TRBD2. The CDR3 totals 20 residues. In germline, CDR1 is MNHEY, CDR2 SMNVEV (reference sequence). V lost 6 bases, J lost 3 bases, and 23 bases stayed unmatched. CDR3 sequence (DNA): TGTGCCAGCAGACCCCCCAGGGGGAGGGAAACTAGCGGGAAGAACTACGAGCAGTACTTC. Translating gives CASRPPRGRETSGKNYEQYF.

The V gene is TRBV2, the J gene TRBJ2-7, with D perhaps TRBD1 or TRBD2 (6 bases each). CDR1 is SNHLY and CDR2 is FYNNEI in the germline V gene. The CDR3 covers 12 residues. The V end was cut by 6 bases, the J end by 12 bases, with 18 bases between. This chain's CDR3 is CASRTGSEGGYF. DNA for the CDR3: TGTGCCAGCAGAACAGGGTCGGAGGGTGGGTACTTC.

This chain links TRBV11-3 with TRBJ2-1; D perhaps matches TRBD2 (6 bases). V was trimmed by 4 bases and J by 4 bases, leaving 17 bases between them. The CDR3 has 16 amino acids. Germline V gene data show CDR1 as SGHNT and CDR2 as YENEEA. Written as DNA, the CDR3 is TGTGCCAGCAGCTCAGCCCAGCGGGCCCCTTACAATGAGCAGTTCTTC. Translation: CASSSAQRAPYNEQFF.

CDR3 nucleotides: TGTGCCAGCAGCTGGGCGGGGGAGCTGTTTTTT. Amino acid sequence: CASSWAGELFF. The chain joins TRBV5-6 to TRBJ2-2, with D unclear. V lost 3 bases, J lost 8 bases, and 5 bases lay in between. The germline CDR1 and CDR2 sequences are SGHDT and YYEEEE. The CDR3 covers 11 residues.

The rearrangement uses TRBV28 and TRBJ2-5, with no clear D. The CDR3 totals 15 residues. Germline V lookup: CDR1 MDHEN, CDR2 SYDVKM. Trimming pared 3 bases from V and 1 base from J, leaving 12 bases between. CDR3 bases: TGTGCCAGCAGTTTTGCATGGACGACCCAAGAGACCCAGTACTTC. It translates to CASSFAWTTQETQYF.

In this sample, this clone turned up once. This chain uses TRBV2 with TRBJ1-4, with 7 bases that match TRBD1. The CDR3 spans 13 residues. Germline V gives CDR1 SNHLY, CDR2 FYNNEI. J lost 5 bases, V lost 6 bases, and 3 bases had no gene match. The CDR3 sequence: CASSSGGNEKLFF. Here the CDR3 DNA reads TGTGCCAGCAGCTCAGGGGGGAATGAAAAACTGTTTTTT.

V is TRBV9 and J is TRBJ2-5; TRBD1 is a possible D gene (6 bases). Germline-derived CDR1 and CDR2 are SGDLS and YYNGEE. This CDR3 contains 15 residues. With 0 bases removed from V and 2 bases from J, the gap between germline ends came to 11 bases. CDR3 loop: CASSVDARGQETQYF. CDR3 nucleotides: TGTGCCAGCAGCGTAGATGCTAGGGGGCAAGAGACCCAGTACTTC.

The chain recombines TRBV5-1 with TRBJ2-1; 8 nucleotides line up with TRBD2. This CDR3 region has 15 residues. Germline CDR1 reads SGHRS; CDR2 reads YFSETQ. With V trimmed by 4 bases and J by 8 bases, 11 bases remained unmatched. The CDR3 region is CASSPGGTRIYEQFF. The CDR3 DNA follows: TGCGCCAGCAGCCCCGGTGGGACTAGGATATATGAGCAGTTCTTC.

This sequence joins TRBV5-1 and TRBJ1-2; the D is unclear. Trimming pared 0 bases from V and 2 bases from J, leaving 8 bases between. The V gene's germline CDR1 is SGHRS and CDR2 YFSETQ. The CDR3 loop spans 14 amino acids. The CDR3 protein is CASSLDKGNYGYTF. CDR3 DNA: TGCGCCAGCAGCTTGGACAAAGGGAACTATGGCTACACCTTC.

This chain joins TRBV9 and TRBJ1-1, with 8 bases matching TRBD1. The germline V gene encodes CDR1 SGDLS and CDR2 YYNGEE. There are 15 residues in the CDR3. The V gene end was trimmed by 4 bases and the J gene end by 1 base; junction bases not matched to a gene: 6. The chain's CDR3 is CASSPLTGANTEAFF. The CDR3 DNA reads as TGTGCCAGCAGCCCCCTGACAGGGGCGAACACTGAAGCTTTCTTT.

The rearrangement joins TRBV5-1 to TRBJ2-1; 10 nucleotides agree with TRBD2. CDR3 length: 15 amino acids. Germline V gene lookup returns CDR1 SGHRS and CDR2 YFSETQ. Germline trimming cut 2 bases from V and 8 bases from J; bases unmatched to any gene: 7. The CDR3 DNA sequence: TGCGCCAGCAGCTTCCTGGGACTAGCGTGGGATGAGCAGTTCTTC. Translated, it gives CASSFLGLAWDEQFF.

CDR3 DNA: TGCGCCAGCAGCTTGGGGACAGCCGCCTCGGAGACCCAGTACTTC. Protein sequence: CASSLGTAASETQYF. The chain employs TRBV5-1 and TRBJ2-5; maybe TRBD1 (6 bases). Germline CDR1 and CDR2: SGHRS and YFSETQ. V lost 0 bases to trimming and J lost 5 bases, with 14 bases between them. This CDR3 spans 15 amino acids.

For this clone: The sample contains more than one DNA sequence encoding this CDR3. The rearrangement uses TRBV5-4 and TRBJ2-7; D is unclear. Germline V gene sequence: CDR1 SGHNT, CDR2 YYREEE (reference sequence). This CDR3 has 12 residues. Trimming took off 0 bases at V and 7 bases at J, with 8 bases between the two ends. Written as DNA, the CDR3 is TGTGCCAGCAGCTTGGCAGGTGGAGAGCAGTACTTC. Translation gives CASSLAGGEQYF.

V and J are TRBV27 and TRBJ1-5; no reliable D call. Between the trimmed V and J ends, which lost 5 bases and 7 bases, there was a span of 15 bases. CDR1 is MNHEY and CDR2 is SMNVEV in the germline V gene (reference sequence). This CDR3 is 14 amino acids long. The CDR3, as DNA: TGTGCCAGCAGTCCCAGAGGATTGAGGCAGCCCCAGCATTTT. Amino acid sequence: CASSPRGLRQPQHF.

This clone appeared a single time. The chain couples TRBV5-4 to TRBJ1-1; D is possibly TRBD1 (5 bases). The germline V gene encodes CDR1 SGHNT and CDR2 YYREEE (reference sequence). The CDR3 is 15 residues long. Trimming left V 4 bases short and J 1 base short, with 14 bases between. CDR3 in DNA: TGTGCCAGCAGCGCTACGATCGGGGGGAACACTGAAGCTTTCTTT. It specifies CASSATIGGNTEAFF.